This T cell receptor beta chain appears in the sequencing data of a study of molecular identifiers for immune sequencing clone quantification. Study summary: Replicate runs used RNA from about 20,000 or 100,000 naive CD8 cells, which was split five ways into aliquots, and four of those aliquots were then sequenced.

Whole-study results and caveats: Jurkat TCR RNA that was spiked in from one cell was reportedly detectable among some 980,000 naive cells.

Previously published methods and listed TCR primers were used for the bulk TCR libraries. TCRdb itself ran the PCR reads through MiXCR, one entry per CDR3 protein. The sample carries more than 450,000 distinct CDR3 sequences, about a fifth recorded once. This clonotype appeared many times. Its antigen is unknown. Germline V gives CDR1 SNHLY, CDR2 FYNNEI. The CDR3 spans 17 residues. J lost 0 bases, V lost 6 bases, and 13 bases had no gene match. This sequence joins TRBV2 and TRBJ1-1; TRBD1 matches 7 bases. Sequencing input: naive CD8+ T cells from blood, with Jurkat cell RNA spiked in. Subset specified: FACS-sorted CD8+CD4-CCR7+CD45RA+ naive T cells. The TCR comes from a human donor in good health. Some libraries in this study had Jurkat cell RNA spiked in. The CDR3 DNA follows: TGTGCCAGCAGGATAGACAGGGACGAGGGAATGAACACTGAAGCTTTCTTT. Its protein is CASRIDRDEGMNTEAFF.